These 6 T cell receptor beta chains were all obtained from the same sample, sequenced in a study of blood T cell repertoires in COVID-19 (TCRdb year 2020). The protocol used for the library was the immunoSEQ multiplex PCR assay. TCRdb took this table from immuneACCESS and kept in-frame rearrangements with V and J called. Such tables lack part of the clones; where checked against another copy, unresolved V genes explain under half of the gap, and the rest is unexplained. This sample lists 150,000 to 200,000 clones; 88% were detected once. The biggest ten clones account for 4% to 5% of the sample. Sequencing used peripheral blood. The receptors were gathered from a human donor in a cohort sampled during active COVID-19.

The CDR3 DNA sequence: TGCGCCAGCAGCCTCGGACAGGAGCAGTACTTC. It translates to CASSLGQEQYF. The genes are TRBV5-1 and TRBJ2-7, with D tentatively TRBD1 (6 bases). This CDR3 spans 11 amino acids. Germline V gene sequence: CDR1 SGHRS, CDR2 YFSETQ. V was shortened by 4 bases and J by 7 bases, with 9 bases between the two germline ends.

V usage is TRBV10-3 and J usage is TRBJ1-2; D call uncertain. This CDR3 is 13 amino acids long. CDR1 is ENHRY and CDR2 is SYGVKD in the germline V gene. The V gene lost 0 bases and the J gene lost 5 bases, with 7 bases spanning the gap. The CDR3 sequence is CAISESLQYGYTF. The CDR3 DNA follows: TGTGCCATCAGTGAGTCGTTACAGTATGGCTACACCTTC.

J is TRBJ2-7 and V is TRBV25-1, with 9 nucleotides matching TRBD1. J lost 4 bases, V lost 10 bases, and 11 bases had no gene match. Germline assignment: CDR1 MGHDK and CDR2 SYGVNS. This CDR3 comprises 14 residues. Written as DNA, the CDR3 is TGTGCCACCGCAACCGGGACAGGGAAATACGAGCAGTACTTC. Encoded protein: CATATGTGKYEQYF.

This clone was recorded once. The chain carries TRBV9 and TRBJ2-1; 7 nucleotides line up with TRBD2. The CDR3 is 15 residues long. Germline CDR1 is SGDLS and CDR2 is YYNGEE. After removal of 0 bases from V and 7 bases from J, the junction contained 7 bases not matched to a gene. CDR3 sequence: CASSVGGGSRNEQFF. The DNA for the CDR3 is TGTGCCAGCAGCGTAGGGGGCGGGAGTAGGAATGAGCAGTTCTTC.

The chain couples TRBV4-3 to TRBJ2-1, with TRBD2 as a possible D gene (6 bases). Trimming took off 0 bases at V and 4 bases at J, with 10 bases between the two ends. Germline V gene sequence: CDR1 LGHNA, CDR2 YSLEER. The CDR3 is 15 amino acids. CDR3 in DNA: TGCGCCAGCAGCCAAGATTACGGGGGATACAATGAGCAGTTCTTC. Its translation: CASSQDYGGYNEQFF.

The chain couples TRBV18 to TRBJ2-1; the match to TRBD1 covers 7 bases. Unmatched junction bases numbered 3, after V lost 5 bases and J lost 5 bases. The CDR3 spans 13 residues. Germline-derived CDR1 and CDR2 are KGHSH and LQKENI. This CDR3 is CASSKDRNNEQFF. In nucleotides, the CDR3 is TGTGCCAGCTCAAAGGACAGGAACAATGAGCAGTTCTTC.